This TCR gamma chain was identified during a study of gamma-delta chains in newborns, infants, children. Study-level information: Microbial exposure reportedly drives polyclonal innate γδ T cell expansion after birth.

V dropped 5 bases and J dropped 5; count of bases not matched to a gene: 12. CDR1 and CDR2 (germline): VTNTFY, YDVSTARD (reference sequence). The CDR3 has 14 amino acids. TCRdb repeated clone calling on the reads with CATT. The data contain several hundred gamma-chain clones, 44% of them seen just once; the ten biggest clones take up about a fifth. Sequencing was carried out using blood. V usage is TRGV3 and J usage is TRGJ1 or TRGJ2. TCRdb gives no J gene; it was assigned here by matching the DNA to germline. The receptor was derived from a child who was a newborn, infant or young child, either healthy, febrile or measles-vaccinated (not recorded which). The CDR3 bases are TGTGCCACCTGGGTCCCCTCCCGTCATTATAAGAAACTCTTT. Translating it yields CATWVPSRHYKKLF.